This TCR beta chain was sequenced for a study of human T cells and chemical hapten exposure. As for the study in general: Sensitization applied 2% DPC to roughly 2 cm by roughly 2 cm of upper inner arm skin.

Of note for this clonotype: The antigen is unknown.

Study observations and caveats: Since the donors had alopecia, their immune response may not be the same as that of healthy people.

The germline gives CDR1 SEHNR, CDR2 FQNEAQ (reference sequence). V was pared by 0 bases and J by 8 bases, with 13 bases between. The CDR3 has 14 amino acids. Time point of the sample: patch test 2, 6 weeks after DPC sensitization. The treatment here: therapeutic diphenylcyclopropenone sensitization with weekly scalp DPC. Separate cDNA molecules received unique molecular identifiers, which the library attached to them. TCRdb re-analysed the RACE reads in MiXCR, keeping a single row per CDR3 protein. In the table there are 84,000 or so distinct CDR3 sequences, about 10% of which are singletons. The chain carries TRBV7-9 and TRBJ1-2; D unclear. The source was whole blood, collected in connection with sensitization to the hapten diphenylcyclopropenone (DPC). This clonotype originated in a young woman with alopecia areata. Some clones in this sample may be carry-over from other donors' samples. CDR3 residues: CASSLAVPPRGYTF. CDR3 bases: TGTGCCAGCAGCTTAGCGGTTCCCCCCAGGGGCTACACCTTC. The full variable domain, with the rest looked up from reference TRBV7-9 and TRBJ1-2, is DTGVSQNPRHKITKRGQNVTFRCDPISEHNRLYWYRQTLGQGPEFLTYFQNEAQLEKSRLLSDRFSAERPKGSFSTLEIQRTEQGDSAMYLCASSLAVPPRGYTFGSGTRLTVV.